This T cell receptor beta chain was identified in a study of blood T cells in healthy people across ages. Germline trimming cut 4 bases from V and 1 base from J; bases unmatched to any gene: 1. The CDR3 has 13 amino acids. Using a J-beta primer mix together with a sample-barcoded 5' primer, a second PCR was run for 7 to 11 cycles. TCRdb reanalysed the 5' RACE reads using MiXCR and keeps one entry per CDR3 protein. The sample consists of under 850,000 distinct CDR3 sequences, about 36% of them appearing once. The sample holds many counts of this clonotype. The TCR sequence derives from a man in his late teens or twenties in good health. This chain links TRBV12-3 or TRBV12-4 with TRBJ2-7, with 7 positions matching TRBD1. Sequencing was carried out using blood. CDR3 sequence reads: CASSSTGSYEQYF. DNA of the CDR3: TGTGCCAGCAGTTCGACAGGGTCCTACGAGCAGTACTTC.